The 8 T cell receptor beta chains in this list originate from one sample, sequenced in a study of T cell changes during pregnancy in multiple sclerosis. Only in-frame clones appear in the TCRdb table, and some are missing; sequencing was by immunoSEQ multiplex PCR. The sample lists roughly 76,000 clones, around 90% seen once, with 0.25% to 0.3% in the top ten. This specimen was CD4+ T cells from peripheral blood mononuclear cells, taken after pregnancy. The receptor set was obtained from a female donor with multiple sclerosis, enrolled in a pregnancy study.

This chain uses TRBV19 with TRBJ1-6; D uncertain. The CDR3 sequence is 15 residues long. CDR1 and CDR2 from the germline V gene are LNHDA and SQIVND (reference sequence). With 5 bases removed from V and 6 bases from J, the gap between germline ends came to 14 bases. CDR3 in amino acids: CASSPGRSGNSPLHF. In nucleotides, the CDR3 is TGTGCCAGTAGTCCCGGGCGAAGCGGTAATTCACCCCTCCACTTT. The complete variable domain, with remaining parts taken from reference TRBV19 and TRBJ1-6, reads DGGITQSPKYLFRKEGQNVTLSCEQNLNHDAMYWYRQDPGQGLRLIYYSQIVNDFQKGDIAEGYSVSREKKESFPLTVTSAQKNPTAFYLCASSPGRSGNSPLHFGNGTRLTVT.

J is TRBJ2-1 and V is TRBV7-3, with TRBD2 matching 9 bases. The CDR3 spans 16 residues. With 1 base clipped from V and 8 bases from J, the junction kept 9 bases outside the gene matches. CDR1 and CDR2 (germline): SGHTA, FQGTGA. The CDR3 DNA reads as TGTGCCAGCAGCTTAAATTTAGCGGGAGATGGGGATGAGCAGTTCTTC. Translation gives CASSLNLAGDGDEQFF.

The rearrangement uses TRBV5-6 and TRBJ1-1, with 9 positions matching TRBD1. The V gene's germline CDR1 is SGHDT and CDR2 YYEEEE. The trim removed 1 base at V and 7 bases at J, leaving 11 bases unmatched. This CDR3 spans 16 amino acids. The CDR3 protein is CASSLQGTGFDNEAFF. CDR3 nucleotides: TGTGCCAGCAGCTTGCAAGGGACAGGGTTTGACAATGAAGCTTTCTTT.

A note on this clone: Additional DNA sequences in this sample encode the identical CDR3. The chain has TRBV5-1 and TRBJ1-1; maybe TRBD1 (5 bases). Germline loops: CDR1 SGHRS, CDR2 YFSETQ. Trimming took off 5 bases at V and 7 bases at J, with 9 bases between the two ends. This CDR3 has 11 amino acids. The DNA of the CDR3 is TGCGCCAGCAGTCTCGACAGTGAAGCTTTCTTT. Translation: CASSLDSEAFF.

The chain couples TRBV6-1 to TRBJ1-1; D is ambiguous. This CDR3 is 14 amino acids long. Trimming pared 9 bases from V and 1 base from J, leaving 15 bases between. The V gene's germline CDR1 is MNHNS and CDR2 SASEGT. CDR3 sequence reads: CARAQRLWNTEAFF. The CDR3 DNA reads TGTGCCAGGGCCCAGCGTTTGTGGAACACTGAAGCTTTCTTT.

J is TRBJ1-2 and V is TRBV28; no firm D call. The germline V and J ends were trimmed by 3 bases and 5 bases, with 7 bases remaining between them. Germline-derived CDR1 and CDR2 are MDHEN and SYDVKM. This CDR3 has 12 amino acids. Here the CDR3 DNA reads TGTGCCAGCAGTTTCTCAGAATATGGCTACACCTTC. Protein: CASSFSEYGYTF.

J is TRBJ2-3 and V is TRBV11-3, with 7 bases identical to TRBD2. CDR1 and CDR2 (germline): SGHNT, YENEEA. Trimming removed 1 base from V and 6 bases from J; junction bases left unmatched: 13. The CDR3 is 17 residues long. This CDR3 reads CASSLARAGDVSDTQYF. CDR3 sequence (DNA): TGTGCCAGCAGCTTAGCCCGGGCGGGAGATGTTTCGGATACGCAGTATTTT.

The chain employs TRBV28 and TRBJ1-1, with TRBD1 matching 9 bases. The CDR3 extends over 13 amino acids. The germline CDR1 and CDR2 sequences are MDHEN and SYDVKM. The J segment lost 2 bases and the V segment lost 10 bases, leaving 5 bases of the junction unmatched. CDR3 loop: CATLGQGNTEAFF. The CDR3 DNA is TGTGCCACCTTGGGACAGGGAAACACTGAAGCTTTCTTT.